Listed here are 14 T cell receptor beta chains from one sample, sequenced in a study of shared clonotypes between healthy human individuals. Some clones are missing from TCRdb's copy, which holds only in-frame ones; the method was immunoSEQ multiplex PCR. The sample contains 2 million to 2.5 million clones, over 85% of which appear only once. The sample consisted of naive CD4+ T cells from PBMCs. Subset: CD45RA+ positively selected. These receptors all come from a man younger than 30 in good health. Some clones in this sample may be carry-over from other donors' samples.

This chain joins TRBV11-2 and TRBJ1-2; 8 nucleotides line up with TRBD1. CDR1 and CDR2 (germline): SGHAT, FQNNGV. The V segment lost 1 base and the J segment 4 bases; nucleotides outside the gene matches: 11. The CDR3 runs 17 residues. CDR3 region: CASSLALTGDQPYGYTF. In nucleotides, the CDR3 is TGTGCCAGCAGCTTAGCCCTGACAGGGGACCAGCCCTATGGCTACACCTTC.

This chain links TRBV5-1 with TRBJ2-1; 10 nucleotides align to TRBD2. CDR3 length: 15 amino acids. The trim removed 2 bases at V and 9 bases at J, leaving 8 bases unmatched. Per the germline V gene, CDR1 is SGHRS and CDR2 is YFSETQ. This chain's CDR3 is CASSFDGTSGVEQFF. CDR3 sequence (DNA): TGCGCCAGCAGCTTTGACGGTACTAGCGGGGTTGAGCAGTTCTTC.

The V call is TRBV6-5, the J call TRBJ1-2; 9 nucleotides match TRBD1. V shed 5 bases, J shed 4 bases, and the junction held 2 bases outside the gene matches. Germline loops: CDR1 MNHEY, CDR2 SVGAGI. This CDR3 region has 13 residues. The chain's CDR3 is CASSLQGAYGYTF. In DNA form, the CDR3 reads TGTGCCAGCAGTCTACAGGGGGCCTATGGCTACACCTTC.

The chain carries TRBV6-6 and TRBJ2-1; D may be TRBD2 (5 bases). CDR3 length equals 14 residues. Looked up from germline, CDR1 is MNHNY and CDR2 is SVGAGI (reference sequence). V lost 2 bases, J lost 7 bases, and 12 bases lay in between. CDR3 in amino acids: CASSYRRLRNEQFF. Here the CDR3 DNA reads TGTGCCAGCAGTTACCGGAGGCTCCGGAATGAGCAGTTCTTC.

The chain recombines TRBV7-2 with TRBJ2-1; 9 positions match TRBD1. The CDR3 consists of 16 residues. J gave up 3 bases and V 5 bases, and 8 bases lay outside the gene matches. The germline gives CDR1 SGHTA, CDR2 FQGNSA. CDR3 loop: CASSLGGTGIYNEQFF. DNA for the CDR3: TGTGCCAGCAGCCTTGGTGGGACAGGGATCTACAATGAGCAGTTCTTC.

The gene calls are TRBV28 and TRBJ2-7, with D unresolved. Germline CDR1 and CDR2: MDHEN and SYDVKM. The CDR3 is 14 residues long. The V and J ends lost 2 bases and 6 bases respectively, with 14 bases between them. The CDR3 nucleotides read TGTGCCAGCAGTTTACCAGCAGGTCCAGGCGAGCAGTACTTC. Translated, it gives CASSLPAGPGEQYF.

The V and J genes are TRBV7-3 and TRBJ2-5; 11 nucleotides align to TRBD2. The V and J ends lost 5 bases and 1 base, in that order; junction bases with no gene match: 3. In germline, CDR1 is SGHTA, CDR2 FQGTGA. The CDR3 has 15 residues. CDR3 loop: CASSQTSGVQETQYF. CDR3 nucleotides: TGTGCCAGCAGCCAGACTAGCGGGGTCCAAGAGACCCAGTACTTC. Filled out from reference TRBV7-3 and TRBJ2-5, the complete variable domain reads GAGVSQTPSNKVTEKGKYVELRCDPISGHTALYWYRQSLGQGPEFLIYFQGTGAADDSGLPNDRFFAVRPEGSVSTLKIQRTERGDSAVYLCASSQTSGVQETQYFGPGTRLLVL.

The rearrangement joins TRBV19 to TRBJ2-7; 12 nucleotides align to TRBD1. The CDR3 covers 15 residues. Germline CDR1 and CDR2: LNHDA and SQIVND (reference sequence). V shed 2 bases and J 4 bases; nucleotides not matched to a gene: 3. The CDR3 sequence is CASSIRGQGAYEQYF. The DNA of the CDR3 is TGTGCCAGTAGTATACGGGGACAGGGGGCTTACGAGCAGTACTTC.

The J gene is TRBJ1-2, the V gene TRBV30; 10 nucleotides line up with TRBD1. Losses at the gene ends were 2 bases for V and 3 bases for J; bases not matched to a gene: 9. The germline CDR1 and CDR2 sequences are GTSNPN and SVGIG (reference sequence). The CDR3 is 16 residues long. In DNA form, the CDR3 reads TGTGCCTGGAGTCGCGACAGGGGGCGTCTCCACTATGGCTACACCTTC. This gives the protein CAWSRDRGRLHYGYTF.

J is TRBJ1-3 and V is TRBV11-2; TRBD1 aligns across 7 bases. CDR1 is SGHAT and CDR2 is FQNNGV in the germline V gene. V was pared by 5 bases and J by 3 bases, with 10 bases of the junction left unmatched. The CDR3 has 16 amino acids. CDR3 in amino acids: CASSPFRGTVGNTIYF. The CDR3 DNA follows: TGTGCCAGCAGCCCATTCCGAGGGACAGTTGGAAACACCATATATTTT. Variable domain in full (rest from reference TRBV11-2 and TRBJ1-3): EAGVAQSPRYKIIEKRQSVAFWCNPISGHATLYWYQQILGQGPKLLIQFQNNGVVDDSQLPKDRFSAERLKGVDSTLKIQPAKLEDSAVYLCASSPFRGTVGNTIYFGEGSWLTVV.

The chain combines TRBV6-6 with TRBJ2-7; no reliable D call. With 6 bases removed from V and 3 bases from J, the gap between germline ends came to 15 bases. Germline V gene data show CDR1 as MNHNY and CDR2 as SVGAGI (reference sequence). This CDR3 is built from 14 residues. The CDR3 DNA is TGTGCCAGCAGCACTACCCGCAGGAGCTACGAGCAGTACTTC. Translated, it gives CASSTTRRSYEQYF.

CDR3 amino acids: CASSLTSHPSSYEQYF. CDR3 DNA: TGTGCCAGCAGCTTGACTAGCCACCCGAGCTCCTACGAGCAGTACTTC. The V call is TRBV9, the J call TRBJ2-7; 7 bases agree with TRBD2. The CDR3 runs 16 residues. Trimming at V came to 4 bases and at J to 0 bases, leaving 10 bases not matched to a gene. Germline V CDR1 and CDR2: SGDLS, YYNGEE.

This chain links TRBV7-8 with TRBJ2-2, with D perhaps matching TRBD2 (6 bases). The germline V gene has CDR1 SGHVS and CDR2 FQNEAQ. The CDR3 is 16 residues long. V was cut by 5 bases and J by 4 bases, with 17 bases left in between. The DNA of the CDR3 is TGTGCCAGCAGCACCGTGAGGCCCGGGGGCACCGGGGAGCTGTTTTTT. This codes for CASSTVRPGGTGELFF.

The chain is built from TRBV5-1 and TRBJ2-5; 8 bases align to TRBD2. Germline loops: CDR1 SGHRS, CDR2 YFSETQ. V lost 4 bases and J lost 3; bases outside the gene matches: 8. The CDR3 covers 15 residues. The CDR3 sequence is CASSPSGRPEETQYF. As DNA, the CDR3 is TGCGCCAGCAGCCCGAGCGGGAGACCTGAAGAGACCCAGTACTTC.